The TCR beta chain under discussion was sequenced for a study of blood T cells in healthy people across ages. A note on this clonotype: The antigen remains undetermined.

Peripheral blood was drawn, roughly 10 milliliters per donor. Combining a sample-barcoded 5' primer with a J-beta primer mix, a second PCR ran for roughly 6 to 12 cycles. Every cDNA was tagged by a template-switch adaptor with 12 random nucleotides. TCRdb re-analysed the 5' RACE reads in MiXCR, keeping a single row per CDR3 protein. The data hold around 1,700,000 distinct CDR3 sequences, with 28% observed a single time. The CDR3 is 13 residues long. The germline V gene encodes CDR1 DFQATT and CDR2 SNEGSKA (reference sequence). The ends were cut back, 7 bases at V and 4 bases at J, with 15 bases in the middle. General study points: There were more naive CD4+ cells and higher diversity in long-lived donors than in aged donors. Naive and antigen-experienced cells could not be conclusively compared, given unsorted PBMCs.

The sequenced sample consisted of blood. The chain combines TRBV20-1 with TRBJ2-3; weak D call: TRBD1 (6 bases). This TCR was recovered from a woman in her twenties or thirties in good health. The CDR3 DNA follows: TGCAGTGGACAGGAACAGGGTGCAGATACGCAGTATTTT. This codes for CSGQEQGADTQYF.